These T cell receptor beta chains were read from a single sample in a study of blood T cell repertoires in COVID-19. The protocol was immunoSEQ multiplex PCR, while the TCRdb copy is restricted to in-frame clones and leaves out a portion. The sample has about 79,000 clones, approximately 90% seen once. Sequenced: peripheral blood. Receptor source: a man between 65 and 80 years old with active or convalescent COVID-19. Each CDR3 is given with its conserved first and last residue. The D gene is left open where the match is weak. Not every row has a clone size; where given, it reads once, few, many or a size class.

v_call	d_call	clone_size	j_call	cdr3_nt	cdr3_aa
TRBV6-5	TRBD1	once	TRBJ1-1	TGTGCCGGGTCCGACAGGGGGCGAGTGAACACTGAAGCTTTCTTT	CAGSDRGRVNTEAFF
TRBV3-1/TRBV3-2	-	-	TRBJ2-5	TGTGCCAGCAGCGGCGACGCAGGCATAGAGACCCAGTACTTC	CASSGDAGIETQYF
TRBV5-1	-	-	TRBJ1-4	TGCGCCAGCAGCACGGGGGAGGGTGAAAAACTGTTTTTT	CASSTGEGEKLFF
TRBV11-2	TRBD1	-	TRBJ2-1	TGTGCCAGCACCCCGGGACAGCGATACAATGAGCAGTTCTTC	CASTPGQRYNEQFF
TRBV2	TRBD1	-	TRBJ2-1	TGTGCCAGCAGTGATTCGGGACAGAACTCCTACAATGAGCAGTTCTTC	CASSDSGQNSYNEQFF
TRBV7-3	-	-	TRBJ2-5	TGTGCCAGCAGCCCCCCACCGGGGGAGACCCAGTACTTC	CASSPPPGETQYF
TRBV15	TRBD2	-	TRBJ2-7	TGTGCCACATCTAGCGGGAAATACGAGCAGTACTTC	CATSSGKYEQYF
TRBV7-9	-	-	TRBJ1-4	TGTGCCAGCAGCTTAGGCGGGGGAATGTATCCCACTAATGAAAAACTGTTTTTT	CASSLGGGMYPTNEKLFF
TRBV18	TRBD1	-	TRBJ2-5	TGTGCCAGCTCACCGGGGACAGGGGTAGAGACCCAGTACTTC	CASSPGTGVETQYF
TRBV5-4	-	medium-sized	TRBJ2-7	TGTGCCAGCAGCCCGCCGACTAACCAGGACGAGCAGTACTTC	CASSPPTNQDEQYF
TRBV5-4	TRBD1	-	TRBJ2-5	TGTGCCAGCAGCCTCGACAGGGTTTTTGGAGAGACCCAGTACTTC	CASSLDRVFGETQYF
TRBV4-1	TRBD2	-	TRBJ2-7	TGCGCCAGCAGCCATGTGGGCGGGGGCTCCTACGAGCAGTACTTC	CASSHVGGGSYEQYF
TRBV12-3/TRBV12-4	-	-	TRBJ2-2	TGTGCCAGCAGCCAAGGCACCGGGGAACTGTTTTTT	CASSQGTGELFF
TRBV29-1	-	-	TRBJ1-3	TGCAGCGTGGCAGACTCTGGAAACACCATATATTTT	CSVADSGNTIYF
TRBV28	TRBD1	-	TRBJ1-5	TGTGCCAGCAGTTTGACAGGGACCAATCAGCCCCAGCATTTT	CASSLTGTNQPQHF
TRBV18	TRBD1	once	TRBJ2-7	TGTGCCAGCTCACCAGCCGGGACAGACTACGAGCAGTACTTC	CASSPAGTDYEQYF
TRBV15	-	-	TRBJ1-3	TGTGCCACCAGCAGAGGACGGACACCTGGAAACACCATATATTTT	CATSRGRTPGNTIYF
TRBV15	TRBD2	-	TRBJ2-1	TGTGCCACCAGCAGAGATAAAGGCGCTAGCGGGAGGTTTAGGGAGTTCTTC	CATSRDKGASGRFREFF
TRBV29-1	-	once	TRBJ2-2	TGCAGCGTTGGAGGGAACACCGGGGAGCTGTTTTTT	CSVGGNTGELFF
TRBV10-3	TRBD1	once	TRBJ1-3	TGTGCCATCAGCTCGGGACAGGGGAGAGACACCATATATTTT	CAISSGQGRDTIYF
TRBV4-1	TRBD1	-	TRBJ1-2	TGCGCCAGCAGCCAAGCTGGACAGGAGGGTTGGGGCTACACCTTC	CASSQAGQEGWGYTF
TRBV5-1	-	once	TRBJ2-2	TGCGCCAGCAGCTTTGGGTATAACGGGATAGCCGGGGAGCTGTTTTTT	CASSFGYNGIAGELFF
TRBV11-2	-	-	TRBJ2-3	TGTGCCAGCAGCTTGGCGGGGGCGAATACGCAGTATTTT	CASSLAGANTQYF
TRBV18	TRBD1	-	TRBJ2-7	TGTGCCAGCTCACCACAAGGGGGCGCGAGCGAGCAGTACTTC	CASSPQGGASEQYF
TRBV5-3	-	-	TRBJ1-1	TGTGCCAGGTCTCCAGAACACGCAAACACTGAAGCTTTCTTT	CARSPEHANTEAFF
TRBV6-4	TRBD1	-	TRBJ1-1	TGTGCCAGCAGTCTTGACAGGGACACTGAAGCTTTCTTT	CASSLDRDTEAFF
TRBV29-1	TRBD2	-	TRBJ2-7	TGCAGCGTTGAGAGGACTAGCGGAGACGAGCAGTACTTC	CSVERTSGDEQYF
TRBV29-1	-	-	TRBJ2-1	TGCAGCGTTGATGGACAGTCCAATGAGCAGTTCTTC	CSVDGQSNEQFF
TRBV5-8	-	-	TRBJ2-7	TGTGCCAGCAGCTCGGACAGAGGGAGGGCCTACGAGCAGTACTTC	CASSSDRGRAYEQYF
TRBV7-3	-	-	TRBJ1-1	TGTGCCAGCAGCCAGACAGTGAACACTGAAGCTTTCTTT	CASSQTVNTEAFF
TRBV28	-	-	TRBJ1-5	TGTGCCAGCAGCTTTAAATCGGGACATCTAAAACAGCCCCAGCATTTT	CASSFKSGHLKQPQHF
TRBV28	TRBD2	-	TRBJ2-3	TGTGCCAGCAGTACATTGGCACCGTCTAGCGGGAGGAGCCGGGTAACGGATACGCAGTATTTT	CASSTLAPSSGRSRVTDTQYF
TRBV9	TRBD2	-	TRBJ2-5	TGTGCCAGCAGCGTAGCGGTAGCGGGAGAAACCCAGTACTTC	CASSVAVAGETQYF
TRBV30	-	-	TRBJ1-2	TGTGCCTGGACCCCCATCTATGGCTACACCTTC	CAWTPIYGYTF
TRBV28	-	once	TRBJ2-7	TGTGCCAGCAGACAGGGTTCCTACGAGCAGTACTTC	CASRQGSYEQYF
TRBV2	-	-	TRBJ2-7	TGTGCCAGCAGTGAGGCGGCCCTGGGGCTCTACGAGCAGTACTTC	CASSEAALGLYEQYF
TRBV5-1	TRBD1	once	TRBJ2-2	TGCGCCAGCGCTAGACAGGGCCAGGACACCGGGGAGCTGTTTTTT	CASARQGQDTGELFF